Sequencing of this TCR beta chain was carried out in a study of shared clonotypes between healthy human individuals. Study-wide results and limits: Few donors restricted represented genetic and exposure-history diversity.

To note about this clone: Its antigen is not known.

The sorted-subset replicate PCRs were given 150 to 250 ng DNA, which is around 29,000 T cell genomes. The data were produced by immunoSEQ multiplex PCR, yet TCRdb's version contains in-frame clones alone and is incomplete. The sample records about 610,000 clones, approximately 97% being singletons. Naive CD4+ cells were CD45RA-selected; the remaining cells were memory. The CDR3 has 14 amino acids. Trimming cost V 5 bases and J 4 bases; bases outside gene matches: 5. Per germline, CDR1 SGHNT and CDR2 YENEEA. Source material: naive CD4+ T cells sorted from blood. Subset specified: CD45RA+ positively selected. This sequence joins TRBV11-3 and TRBJ2-7; 10 bases line up with TRBD1. This sequence originates from a woman aged 25 to 45 in good health. The CDR3 sequence: CASSAGTGEYEQYF. The CDR3 nucleotides read TGTGCCAGCAGCGCCGGGACAGGGGAGTACGAGCAGTACTTC.